This TCR beta chain was sequenced for a study of T-cell reconstitution after alpha-beta-depleted transplantation in children. Unique molecular identifiers featured in how the TCRbeta library was prepared. One entry per CDR3 protein results from TCRdb running MiXCR on the PCR reads. The repertoire holds roughly 100,000 distinct CDR3 sequences, over 6% seen once, with roughly 15% in the top ten. This clonotype was seen repeatedly, ten times or more. The antigen is undetermined. The germline gene is not matched at one end of the junction; a read error may be the cause. General study points: The origin of alpha-beta T cells about two months after transplant was reportedly several hundred expanded graft clones.

CDR3 length: 17 residues. Germline values: CDR1 SGHAT, CDR2 FQNNGV. This chain joins TRBV11-2 and TRBJ2-3; 11 bases are a match to TRBD1. This TCR was recovered from a boy younger than 10 with acute lymphoblastic leukemia, due to receive a stem cell transplant. The source was PBMCs, collected before TCRalphabeta/CD19-depleted stem cell transplant. CDR3 DNA: TGTGCCAGCAGCCTAGAGGGACAGGGGGGGGTCACAGATACGCAGTATTTT. This codes for CASSLEGQGGVTDTQYF.